Below, 13 T cell receptor beta chains from the same sample are listed, as sequenced in a study of cytomegalovirus exposure and HLA in healthy donors. Use of 60 Vbeta and 13 Jbeta primers characterized the PCR. Sequencing used immunoSEQ multiplex PCR; TCRdb keeps in-frame clones, though not all of them. The sample shows about 160,000 clones, over 60% of them seen only once. Sequencing was performed on PBMCs. The source is a woman in her twenties or thirties in good health and CMV-seronegative.

The genes are TRBV5-4 and TRBJ2-5, with TRBD2 matching 14 bases. The CDR3 covers 16 residues. The trim removed 4 bases at V and 3 bases at J, leaving 5 bases unmatched. Germline V gene sequence: CDR1 SGHNT, CDR2 YYREEE (reference sequence). CDR3 sequence reads: CASSQTSGGGEETQYF. The CDR3 DNA is TGTGCCAGCAGCCAGACTAGCGGGGGGGGAGAAGAGACCCAGTACTTC.

The rearrangement links TRBV29-1 to TRBJ1-6, with a weak D call TRBD1 (6 bases). Germline loops: CDR1 SQVTM, CDR2 ANQGSEA. The CDR3 spans 12 residues. Trimming pared 7 bases from V and 9 bases from J, leaving 13 bases between. CDR3 nucleotides: TGCAGCGCGGGGCAGGGGCCTTCACCCCTCCACTTT. This gives the protein CSAGQGPSPLHF.

Of note for this clone: The sample carries other DNA sequences with the same CDR3. This chain connects TRBV19 to TRBJ1-1, with TRBD1 as a possible D gene (6 bases). Trimming shortened V by 5 bases and J by 4 bases, and 11 bases separated the two germline ends. Germline CDR1 reads LNHDA; CDR2 reads SQIVND (reference sequence). This CDR3 is built from 13 residues. The CDR3 sequence is CASSEGGSTEAFF. CDR3 coding DNA: TGTGCCAGTAGTGAGGGGGGGAGCACTGAAGCTTTCTTT.

V is TRBV7-6 and J is TRBJ2-7; D gene uncertain. The germline V gene has CDR1 SGHVS and CDR2 FNYEAQ. V was clipped by 1 base and J by 1 base, with 11 bases between them. The CDR3 runs to 15 residues. CDR3 loop: CASSLEVYSSYEQYF. In DNA, the CDR3 is TGTGCCAGCAGCTTAGAGGTGTACAGTTCCTACGAGCAGTACTTC.

This chain uses TRBV4-3 with TRBJ1-4; D call uncertain. The CDR3 runs to 16 residues. V was trimmed by 0 bases and J by 5 bases, leaving 13 bases between them. The germline V gene encodes CDR1 LGHNA and CDR2 YSLEER. The CDR3 protein is CASSQDRAGGNEKLFF. Here the CDR3 DNA reads TGCGCCAGCAGCCAAGATCGGGCAGGAGGCAATGAAAAACTGTTTTTT.

The chain uses TRBV7-8 and TRBJ2-7, with D perhaps matching TRBD2 (5 bases). The V gene's germline CDR1 is SGHVS and CDR2 FQNEAQ. V lost 4 bases to trimming and J lost 7 bases, with 11 bases between them. CDR3 length equals 12 residues. CDR3 protein: CASSSVGGEQYF. The DNA of the CDR3 is TGTGCCAGCAGCTCCGTGGGCGGGGAGCAGTACTTC.

The rearrangement links TRBV27 to TRBJ1-4; D perhaps matches TRBD1 (5 bases). The CDR3 spans 15 residues. In germline, CDR1 is MNHEY, CDR2 SMNVEV (reference sequence). Trimming removed 6 bases at V and 4 bases at J, with 15 bases between. The CDR3 DNA reads TGTGCCAGCAGGGCACGCGGGGCGGATAATGAAAAACTGTTTTTT. Its translation is CASRARGADNEKLFF.

The table lists this clone with a few counts. The chain uses TRBV2 and TRBJ2-7; no definite D call. The CDR3 consists of 12 residues. Trimming stripped 5 bases from V and 0 bases from J, with 5 bases between. Germline loops: CDR1 SNHLY, CDR2 FYNNEI. The CDR3 sequence: CASSKSSYEQYF. CDR3 in DNA: TGTGCCAGCAGTAAGAGCTCCTACGAGCAGTACTTC.

V usage is TRBV7-9 and J usage is TRBJ1-2, with 7 bases identical to TRBD1. The CDR3 sequence is 14 residues long. After removal of 5 bases from V and 2 bases from J, the junction contained 5 bases not matched to a gene. Germline values: CDR1 SEHNR, CDR2 FQNEAQ (reference sequence). CDR3 coding DNA: TGTGCCAGCAGCACCGGACAGGCCAACTATGGCTACACCTTC. Its protein product is CASSTGQANYGYTF.

The chain joins TRBV6-4 to TRBJ2-3; 11 bases are a match to TRBD2. There are 16 residues in the CDR3. Unmatched junction bases numbered 10, after V lost 4 bases and J lost 7 bases. Per the germline V gene, CDR1 is MRHNA and CDR2 is SNTAGT. CDR3 protein: CASSGLAGKSGHTQYF. The CDR3 bases are TGTGCCAGCAGTGGACTAGCGGGAAAAAGTGGTCATACGCAGTATTTT.

The V call is TRBV4-3, the J call TRBJ2-7; 7 bases map to TRBD2. V was pared by 0 bases and J by 2 bases, with 10 bases of the junction left unmatched. CDR3 size: 17 residues. CDR1 is LGHNA and CDR2 is YSLEER in the germline V gene. The CDR3 DNA sequence: TGCGCCAGCAGCCAAGAACCAAGGACTAGGGGCGCCTACGAGCAGTACTTC. It encodes CASSQEPRTRGAYEQYF.

The V call is TRBV4-1, the J call TRBJ2-3; 11 bases line up with TRBD2. This CDR3 spans 17 amino acids. Trimming removed 1 base from V and 0 bases from J; junction bases left unmatched: 3. Germline V gives CDR1 MGHRA, CDR2 YSYEKL. CDR3 residues: CASSQAGLAASTDTQYF. The CDR3 DNA is TGCGCCAGCAGCCAAGCGGGACTAGCGGCTAGCACAGATACGCAGTATTTT.

The rearrangement joins TRBV27 to TRBJ1-4; a possible D gene is TRBD1 (5 bases). Germline V lookup: CDR1 MNHEY, CDR2 SMNVEV (reference sequence). This CDR3 is built from 14 residues. With 6 bases removed from V and 5 bases from J, the gap between germline ends came to 13 bases. This CDR3 is CASRLTGLNEKLFF. In DNA, the CDR3 is TGTGCCAGCAGGTTAACGGGACTCAATGAAAAACTGTTTTTT. Full variable domain (missing parts from reference TRBV27 and TRBJ1-4): EAQVTQNPRYLITVTGKKLTVTCSQNMNHEYMSWYRQDPGLGLRQIYYSMNVEVTDKGDVPEGYKVSRKEKRNFPLILESPSPNQTSLYFCASRLTGLNEKLFFGSGTQLSVL.